This TCR beta chain came from a study of T cell responses to AZD1222 COVID-19 vaccine. Study-level findings and limits: Spike-specific TCR breadth and depth went up after people got two AZD1222 doses. Researchers report vaccine-associated CD4 TCRs spanning spike, with dominance at 160-218 and 743-854.

TCRdb keeps only in-frame clones here, not all; method: immunoSEQ multiplex PCR. The sample yields some 130,000 clones, roughly nine tenths seen once. V was shortened by 3 bases and J by 8 bases, with 13 bases between the two germline ends. The germline V gene encodes CDR1 MNHNS and CDR2 SASEGT. The CDR3 sequence is 13 residues long. Comments on this clone: Its antigen remains unidentified.

The chain carries TRBV6-1 and TRBJ1-2, with D unclear. This receptor was obtained from an adult in good health. Specimen: peripheral blood, collected on day 0 of AZD1222 vaccination. The CDR3, as DNA: TGTGCCAGCAGTGAGTCCGGGAGAGGCGGCTACACCTTC. Amino acids: CASSESGRGGYTF.